A selection of T cell receptor beta chains follows, all from one sample in a study of T cell responses to AZD1222 COVID-19 vaccine. The table came from immunoSEQ multiplex PCR; TCRdb's copy has only in-frame clones and leaves some out. The repertoire has about 88,000 clones, just over 90% of them found once; the top ten carry about 5%. The material sequenced was peripheral blood, taken 28 days after the second AZD1222 dose. All receptors derive from an adult who received the AZD1222 COVID-19 vaccine. The CDR3 runs from the conserved cysteine through the conserved F or W. The order of the fields is J gene, clone size, V gene, D gene, CDR3 protein, CDR3 DNA. D genes are given only for firm matches. The listing skips clone size in some rows; elsewhere it reads once, few, many or a size class.

>TRBJ1-5|NA|TRBV23-1|NA
CASSQQKRPDQPQHF
TGCGCCAGCAGTCAACAGAAGCGCCCGGATCAGCCCCAGCATTTT
>TRBJ1-2|NA|TRBV28|NA
CASSLGRVYGYTF
TGTGCCAGCAGTTTAGGTCGGGTTTATGGCTACACCTTC
>TRBJ2-1|NA|TRBV19|NA
CASSVRGETYNEQFF
TGTGCCAGTAGTGTCCGCGGGGAGACCTACAATGAGCAGTTCTTC
>TRBJ2-7|NA|TRBV5-4|NA
CASRTYGIDTYEQYF
TGTGCCAGCAGGACTTATGGGATAGATACCTACGAGCAGTACTTC
>TRBJ1-1|NA|TRBV9|NA
CASSVDEEREAFF
TGTGCCAGCAGCGTAGATGAAGAGCGAGAAGCTTTCTTT
>TRBJ1-2|NA|TRBV6-1|TRBD1
CASSARQGAIDYGYTF
TGTGCCAGCAGTGCCCGACAGGGGGCGATTGATTATGGCTACACCTTC
>TRBJ1-2|NA|TRBV19|NA
CASSIGGGYTF
TGTGCCAGTAGTATTGGAGGTGGCTACACCTTC
>TRBJ1-5|NA|TRBV18|TRBD1
CASLGTGDQPQHF
TGTGCCAGCTTAGGGACAGGCGATCAGCCCCAGCATTTT
>TRBJ2-7|NA|TRBV27|NA
CASSSTYEQYF
TGTGCCAGCAGTTCGACCTACGAGCAGTACTTC
>TRBJ1-5|NA|TRBV7-7|NA
CASIKTGGSNQPQHF
TGTGCTAGTATCAAAACTGGCGGAAGCAATCAGCCCCAGCATTTT
>TRBJ1-4|NA|TRBV28|NA
CASSQTGTPSNEKLFF
TGTGCCAGCAGTCAAACCGGGACACCGAGTAATGAAAAACTGTTTTTT
>TRBJ2-3|once|TRBV11-3|NA
CASSKRDGPPTDF
TGTGCCAGCAGCAAGAGGGACGGGCCCCCGACGGATTTT
>TRBJ2-3|NA|TRBV3-1/TRBV3-2|NA
CASSQRSTDTQYF
TGTGCCAGCAGCCAACGAAGCACAGATACGCAGTATTTT
>TRBJ2-5|NA|TRBV11-3|NA
CASSFSGLETQYF
TGTGCCAGCAGCTTTTCGGGACTCGAGACCCAGTACTTC
>TRBJ2-3|few|TRBV3-1/TRBV3-2|TRBD2
CASPLTDSGEPLDDTQYF
TGTGCCAGCCCGCTGACCGATAGCGGGGAACCCCTTGATGATACGCAGTATTTT
>TRBJ2-3|NA|TRBV6-6|NA
CASSQGPDTQYF
TGTGCCAGCAGCCAGGGACCAGATACGCAGTATTTT
>TRBJ1-5|NA|TRBV5-1|NA
CASSLGDNQPQHF
TGCGCCAGCAGCTTGGGGGACAATCAGCCCCAGCATTTT
>TRBJ1-5|NA|TRBV3-1/TRBV3-2|NA
CASSQYLGQPQHF
TGTGCCAGCAGCCAATATCTGGGTCAGCCCCAGCATTTT
>TRBJ2-7|NA|TRBV28|NA
CASSLSPGTYEQYF
TGTGCCAGCAGTTTATCCCCAGGAACCTACGAGCAGTACTTC
>TRBJ2-6|NA|TRBV6-5|NA
CASSSQVAGANVLTF
TGTGCCAGCAGTTCACAGGTTGCTGGGGCCAACGTCCTGACTTTC
>TRBJ2-1|once|TRBV9|TRBD1
CASNRRDRGREQFF
TGTGCCAGCAACCGGCGGGACAGGGGTAGGGAGCAGTTCTTC
>TRBJ1-2|NA|TRBV2|NA
CASSEARGAGYGYTF
TGTGCCAGCAGTGAAGCGCGAGGGGCAGGCTATGGCTACACCTTC
>TRBJ1-1|NA|TRBV28|TRBD1
CASSYYRGRSEAFF
TGTGCCAGCAGTTACTACAGGGGGAGGTCTGAAGCTTTCTTT
>TRBJ1-1|NA|TRBV29-1|NA
CSVGSGKVGTEAFF
TGCAGCGTTGGGTCGGGGAAAGTGGGGACTGAAGCTTTCTTT
>TRBJ1-2|few|TRBV5-1|NA
CASSPGHSTSNYGYTF
TGCGCCAGCAGCCCGGGACATTCTACTTCTAACTATGGCTACACCTTC
>TRBJ1-4|NA|TRBV18|NA
CASSPPAGQGLKLFF
TGTGCCAGCTCACCACCAGCCGGGCAGGGGCTAAAACTGTTTTTT
>TRBJ2-1|once|TRBV19|TRBD2
CASSQLAGGANEQFF
TGTGCCAGTAGTCAACTAGCGGGGGGTGCGAATGAGCAGTTCTTC
>TRBJ1-3|NA|TRBV7-2|NA
CASSPQGLSGNTIYF
TGTGCCAGCAGCCCACAGGGCCTCTCTGGAAACACCATATATTTT
>TRBJ2-2|NA|TRBV2|TRBD2
CASRPQRGVTGELFF
TGTGCCAGCCGGCCCCAGCGGGGGGTTACCGGGGAGCTGTTTTTT
>TRBJ2-3|NA|TRBV5-1|TRBD2
CASSLSYSGGGTDTQYF
TGCGCCAGCAGCTTAAGTTACAGCGGGGGGGGCACAGATACGCAGTATTTT
>TRBJ1-2|NA|TRBV14|TRBD1
CASSQVGTGPYGYTF
TGTGCCAGCAGCCAAGTGGGGACAGGCCCCTATGGCTACACCTTC
>TRBJ1-2|NA|TRBV7-2|NA
CASSLYPGNYGYTF
TGTGCCAGCAGCTTATATCCAGGAAACTATGGCTACACCTTC
>TRBJ1-2|NA|TRBV7-8|TRBD1
CASSLDRDRGYTF
TGTGCCAGCAGCTTGGACAGGGATAGGGGCTACACCTTC
>TRBJ1-1|NA|TRBV6-5|NA
CASSSGAGKGNTEAFF
TGTGCCAGCAGTTCGGGGGCAGGTAAGGGGAACACTGAAGCTTTCTTT
>TRBJ2-3|NA|TRBV27|NA
CASTQTATGIGGSDTQYF
TGTGCCAGCACTCAAACCGCCACAGGGATCGGAGGGTCAGATACGCAGTATTTT
>TRBJ1-1|NA|TRBV6-2/TRBV6-3|NA
CASSLGLVAFF
TGTGCCAGCAGTTTGGGACTGGTGGCTTTCTTT
>TRBJ1-4|NA|TRBV23-1|NA
CASSQSGSKRPTATNEKLFF
TGCGCCAGCAGTCAATCGGGGTCTAAGCGTCCCACTGCAACTAATGAAAAACTGTTTTTT
>TRBJ2-3|once|TRBV19|TRBD2
CASSTSGLASSDTQYF
TGTGCCAGTAGTACATCGGGACTAGCCTCATCAGATACGCAGTATTTT
>TRBJ1-1|once|TRBV3-1/TRBV3-2|NA
CASSRTGEAFF
TGTGCCAGCAGTCGGACGGGGGAAGCTTTCTTT
>TRBJ2-3|NA|TRBV9|TRBD2
CASSVASGGFDTQYF
TGTGCCAGCAGCGTAGCTAGCGGGGGGTTCGATACGCAGTATTTT
>TRBJ2-3|NA|TRBV5-1|TRBD2
CASSLARGGGTDTQYF
TGCGCCAGCAGCTTGGCCCGGGGAGGGGGCACAGATACGCAGTATTTT
>TRBJ1-1|NA|TRBV5-1|NA
CASSLAAANTEAFF
TGCGCCAGCAGCTTGGCTGCGGCCAACACTGAAGCTTTCTTT
>TRBJ1-6|few|TRBV5-4|TRBD1
CASSPTDRGNSPLHF
TGTGCCAGCAGCCCTACGGACAGGGGGAATTCACCCCTCCACTTT
>TRBJ1-1|NA|TRBV7-3|NA
CASSSAMNTEAFF
TGTGCCAGCAGCTCGGCGATGAACACTGAAGCTTTCTTT
>TRBJ1-3|NA|TRBV5-5|NA
CASSLVGRPSSGNTIYF
TGTGCCAGCAGCTTGGTGGGACGTCCGAGCTCTGGAAACACCATATATTTT
>TRBJ2-5|NA|TRBV30|TRBD2
CAWRAGGAVQETQYF
TGTGCCTGGAGGGCCGGGGGGGCAGTACAAGAGACCCAGTACTTC
>TRBJ2-7|NA|TRBV27|TRBD2
CASSPYSGGPVYEQYF
TGTGCCAGCAGTCCCTATAGCGGGGGGCCCGTCTACGAGCAGTACTTC
>TRBJ2-3|NA|TRBV4-1|NA
CASSQEPPDTQYF
TGCGCCAGCAGCCAAGAACCACCAGATACGCAGTATTTT
>TRBJ2-4|NA|TRBV7-9|NA
CASSFGGEAKNIQYF
TGTGCCAGCAGCTTTGGCGGGGAAGCCAAAAACATTCAGTACTTC
>TRBJ2-7|once|TRBV19|NA
CASSIRTASSYEQYF
TGTGCCAGTAGTATAAGGACAGCCTCTAGCTACGAGCAGTACTTC
>TRBJ1-1|NA|TRBV9|NA
CASSVDGRVNTEAFF
TGTGCCAGCAGCGTAGATGGAAGGGTGAACACTGAAGCTTTCTTT
>TRBJ1-2|NA|TRBV5-1|TRBD1
CASSLGQGTFAGYTF
TGCGCCAGCAGCTTGGGACAGGGGACCTTCGCTGGCTACACCTTC
>TRBJ2-1|once|TRBV11-3|NA
CASSPGLSSYNEQFF
TGTGCCAGCAGCCCAGGGCTGAGCTCCTACAATGAGCAGTTCTTC
>TRBJ2-7|NA|TRBV12-3/TRBV12-4|NA
CASSLWAAYEQYF
TGTGCCAGCAGTTTGTGGGCAGCCTACGAGCAGTACTTC
>TRBJ2-7|NA|TRBV4-3|NA
CASSLSPFDEQYF
TGCGCCAGCAGCCTTTCCCCCTTTGACGAGCAGTACTTC
>TRBJ1-3|NA|TRBV9|TRBD1
CASSVGGQGIVGNTIYF
TGTGCCAGCAGCGTAGGAGGACAGGGGATTGTTGGAAACACCATATATTTT